The 6 T cell receptor beta chains listed next were all sequenced from one sample in a study of technical replicates of blood from several donors. The repertoire was sequenced with immunoSEQ multiplex PCR; TCRdb's copy has only in-frame clones and lacks some. The sample lists tens of thousands of clones, around 90% occurring once. Sequencing was done on a sample of T cells isolated from PBMCs. These receptors came from a human donor in good health.

This clone has only one observation. The rearrangement links TRBV10-1 to TRBJ2-1; D remains ambiguous. This CDR3 has 15 residues. Germline CDR1 and CDR2: WNHNN and SYGVQD (reference sequence). Trimming shortened V by 5 bases and J by 3 bases, and 14 bases separated the two germline ends. The CDR3 coding sequence is TGCGCCAGCAGTTCGACAAACACCGACTACAATGAGCAGTTCTTC. Its translation: CASSSTNTDYNEQFF.

The rearrangement uses TRBV5-6 and TRBJ1-1; 12 nucleotides agree with TRBD1. The V segment lost 4 bases and the J segment 9 bases; nucleotides outside the gene matches: 7. Germline lookup yields CDR1 SGHDT and CDR2 YYEEEE. The CDR3 length is 14 residues. The CDR3 protein is CASSEAGTGGQAFF. For the CDR3, the DNA is TGTGCCAGCAGCGAGGCCGGGACAGGGGGCCAAGCTTTCTTT.

The gene calls are TRBV28 and TRBJ1-1, with D perhaps TRBD1 (5 bases). Germline V gene sequence: CDR1 MDHEN, CDR2 SYDVKM. The CDR3 is 14 residues long. The ends were cut back, 8 bases at V and 5 bases at J, with 18 bases in the middle. This chain's CDR3 is CASFSPGGRTEAFF. The CDR3 DNA is TGTGCCAGCTTCTCCCCCGGGGGAAGAACTGAAGCTTTCTTT.

V is TRBV18 and J is TRBJ2-5, with 7 bases that match TRBD1. Germline assignment: CDR1 KGHSH and CDR2 LQKENI. The ends lost 6 bases at V and 1 base at J; junction bases unmatched: 5. This CDR3 spans 14 amino acids. The CDR3 reads CASSPGQAQETQYF. Here the CDR3 DNA reads TGTGCCAGCTCCCCTGGACAGGCCCAAGAGACCCAGTACTTC.

The count of this clone is one. The rearrangement uses TRBV7-9 and TRBJ2-7; 7 bases match TRBD1. The CDR3 covers 14 residues. In germline, CDR1 is SEHNR, CDR2 FQNEAQ (reference sequence). V was clipped by 5 bases and J by 7 bases; unmatched bases: 11. The CDR3 is CASSVTPGGEEQYF. In DNA form, the CDR3 reads TGTGCCAGCAGCGTAACACCAGGGGGTGAAGAGCAGTACTTC.

This sequence joins TRBV4-1 and TRBJ1-5; the D gene is possibly TRBD1 (6 bases). Germline CDR1 MGHRA, CDR2 YSYEKL. V was cut by 0 bases and J by 3 bases, with 9 bases left in between. The CDR3 spans 15 residues. The CDR3 region is CASSQDTGYNQPQHF. The CDR3 region has the DNA TGCGCCAGCAGCCAAGACACAGGGTACAATCAGCCCCAGCATTTT.